This T cell receptor beta chain was recorded in a study of T cells after yellow fever vaccination. Study-level background: SMART-Seq v4 Ultra Low Input prepared the low-cell-number fractions.

Germline CDR1 SGHRS, CDR2 YFSETQ. The ends were cut back, 1 base at V and 6 bases at J, with 14 bases in the middle. This CDR3 has 15 residues. Template switching by 5'RACE produced TCR cDNA, adding a universal primer site and UMIs. Each CDR3 protein is one row after TCRdb ran MiXCR on the 5' RACE reads. The repertoire has 200,000 to 250,000 distinct CDR3 sequences, roughly 3% of them found once; the top ten carry about 3.3%. This clonotype was seen repeatedly, ten times or more. Its antigen is still unknown. Study-wide findings and caveats: Detected again after the booster were most primary-vaccination clones, at about 96% CD4 and nearly 90% CD8.

The chain couples TRBV5-1 to TRBJ1-5; D is unresolved. Sequencing used CD4+ T cells sorted from PBMCs, obtained 10 days after the yellow fever booster vaccination. This receptor was obtained from a young man who received the YFV17D yellow fever vaccine. CDR3 nucleotides: TGCGCCAGCAGCTTGACCGGGAATGAGGGTCAGCCCCAGCATTTT. Protein sequence: CASSLTGNEGQPQHF. The entire variable domain, with the rest obtained from reference TRBV5-1 and TRBJ1-5, is as follows: KAGVTQTPRYLIKTRGQQVTLSCSPISGHRSVSWYQQTPGQGLQFLFEYFSETQRNKGNFPGRFSGRQFSNSRSEMNVSTLELGDSALYLCASSLTGNEGQPQHFGDGTRLSIL.